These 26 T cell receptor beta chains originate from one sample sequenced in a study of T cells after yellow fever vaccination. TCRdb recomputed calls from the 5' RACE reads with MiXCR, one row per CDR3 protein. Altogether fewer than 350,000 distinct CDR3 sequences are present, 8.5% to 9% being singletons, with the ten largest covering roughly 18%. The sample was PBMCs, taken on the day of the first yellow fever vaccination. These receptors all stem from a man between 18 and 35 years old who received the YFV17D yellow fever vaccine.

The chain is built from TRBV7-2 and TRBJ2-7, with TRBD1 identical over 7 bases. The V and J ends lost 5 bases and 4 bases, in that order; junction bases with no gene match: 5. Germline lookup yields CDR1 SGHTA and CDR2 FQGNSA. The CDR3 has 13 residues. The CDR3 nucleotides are TGTGCCAGCAGCCACGGACAGGCATACGAGCAGTACTTC. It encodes CASSHGQAYEQYF.

As DNA, the CDR3 is TGCGCCAGCAGCCACGCTTCGGGACTAGCGGGGGCAGATACGCAGTATTTT. The encoded protein is CASSHASGLAGADTQYF. The V call is TRBV4-3, the J call TRBJ2-3; 14 bases agree with TRBD2. Germline V gene lookup returns CDR1 LGHNA and CDR2 YSLEER. This CDR3 is built from 17 residues. Trimming cost V 3 bases and J 4 bases; bases outside gene matches: 6.

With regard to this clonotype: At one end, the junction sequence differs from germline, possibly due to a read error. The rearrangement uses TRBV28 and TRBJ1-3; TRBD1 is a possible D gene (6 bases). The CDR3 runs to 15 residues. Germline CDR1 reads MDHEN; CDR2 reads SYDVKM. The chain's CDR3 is CASSGTPYSGNIIYF. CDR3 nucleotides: TGTGCCAGCAGTGGGACACCGTACTCTGGAAACATCATATATTTT.

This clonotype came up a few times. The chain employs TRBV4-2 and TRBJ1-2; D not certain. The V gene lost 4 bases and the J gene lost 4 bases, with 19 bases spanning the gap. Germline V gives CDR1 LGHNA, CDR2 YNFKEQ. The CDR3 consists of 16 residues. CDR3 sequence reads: CASSPHRAEESYGYTF. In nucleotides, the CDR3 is TGTGCCAGCAGCCCCCACCGGGCCGAAGAAAGCTATGGCTACACCTTC.

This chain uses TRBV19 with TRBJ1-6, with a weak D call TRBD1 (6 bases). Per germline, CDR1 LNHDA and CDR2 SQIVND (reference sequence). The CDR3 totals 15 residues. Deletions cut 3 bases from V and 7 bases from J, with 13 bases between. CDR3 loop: CASSIGGRGNSPLHF. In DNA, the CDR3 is TGTGCCAGTAGTATCGGAGGCAGGGGCAATTCACCCCTCCACTTT.

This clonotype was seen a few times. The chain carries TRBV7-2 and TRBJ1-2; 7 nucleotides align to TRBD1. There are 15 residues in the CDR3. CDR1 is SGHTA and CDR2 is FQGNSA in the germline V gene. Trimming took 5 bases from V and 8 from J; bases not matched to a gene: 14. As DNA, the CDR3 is TGTGCCAGCAGCATAGACCACCAGGGGGGCAGGGGCTACACCTTC. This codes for CASSIDHQGGRGYTF.

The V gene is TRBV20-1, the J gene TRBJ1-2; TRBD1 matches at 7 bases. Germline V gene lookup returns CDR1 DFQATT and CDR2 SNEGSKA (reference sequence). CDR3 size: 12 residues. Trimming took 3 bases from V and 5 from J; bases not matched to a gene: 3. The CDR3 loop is CSARGQSYGYTF. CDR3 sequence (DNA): TGCAGTGCTAGGGGACAGAGTTATGGCTACACCTTC.

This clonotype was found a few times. The CDR3 reads CASQGLAGANVLTF. The CDR3 nucleotides are TGTGCCTCCCAGGGCCTAGCTGGGGCCAACGTCCTGACTTTC. The V gene is TRBV7-9, the J gene TRBJ2-6; D possibly corresponds to TRBD1 (5 bases). The CDR3 spans 14 residues. The V gene lost 11 bases and the J gene lost 2 bases, with 13 bases spanning the gap. Germline CDR1 reads SEHNR; CDR2 reads FQNEAQ (reference sequence).

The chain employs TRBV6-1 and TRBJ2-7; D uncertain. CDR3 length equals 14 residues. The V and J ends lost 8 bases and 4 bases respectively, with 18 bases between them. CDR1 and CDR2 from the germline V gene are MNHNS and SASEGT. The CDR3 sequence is CASAWDSTLYEQYV. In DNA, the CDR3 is TGTGCCAGCGCCTGGGATAGTACTTTGTACGAGCAGTACGTC.

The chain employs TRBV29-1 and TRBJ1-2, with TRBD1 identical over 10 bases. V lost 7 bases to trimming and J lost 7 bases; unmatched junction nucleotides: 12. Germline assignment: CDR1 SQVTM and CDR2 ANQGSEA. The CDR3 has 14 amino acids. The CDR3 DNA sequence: TGCAGCGGGACATTGACAGGGGGCAATGGTGGCTACACCTTC. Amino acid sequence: CSGTLTGGNGGYTF.

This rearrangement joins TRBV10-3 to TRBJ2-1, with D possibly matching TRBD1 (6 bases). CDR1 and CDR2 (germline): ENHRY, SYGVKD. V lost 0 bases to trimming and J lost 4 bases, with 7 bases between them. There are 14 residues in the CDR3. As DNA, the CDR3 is TGTGCCATCAGTGAGTCGAGGGGGTACAATGAGCAGTTCTTC. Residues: CAISESRGYNEQFF.

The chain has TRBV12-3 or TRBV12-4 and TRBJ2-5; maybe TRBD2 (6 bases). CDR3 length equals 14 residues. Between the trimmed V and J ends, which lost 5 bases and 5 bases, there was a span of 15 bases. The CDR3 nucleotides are TGTGCCAGCAGTGATTATGGAGGGAGGGAGACCCAGTACTTC. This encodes CASSDYGGRETQYF.

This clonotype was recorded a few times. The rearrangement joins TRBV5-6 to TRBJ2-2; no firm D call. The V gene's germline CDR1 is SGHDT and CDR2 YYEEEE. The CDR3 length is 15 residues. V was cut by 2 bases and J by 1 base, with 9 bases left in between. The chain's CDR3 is CASSFQSWNTGELFF. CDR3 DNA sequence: TGTGCCAGCAGCTTTCAGAGCTGGAACACCGGGGAGCTGTTTTTT.

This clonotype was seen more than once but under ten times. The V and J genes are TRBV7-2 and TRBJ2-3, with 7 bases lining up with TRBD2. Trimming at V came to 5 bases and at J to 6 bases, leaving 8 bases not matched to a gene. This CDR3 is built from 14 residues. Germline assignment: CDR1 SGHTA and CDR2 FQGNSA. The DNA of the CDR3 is TGTGCCAGCAGCCTCCAGCGGGGAAGGGATACGCAGTATTTT. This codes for CASSLQRGRDTQYF.

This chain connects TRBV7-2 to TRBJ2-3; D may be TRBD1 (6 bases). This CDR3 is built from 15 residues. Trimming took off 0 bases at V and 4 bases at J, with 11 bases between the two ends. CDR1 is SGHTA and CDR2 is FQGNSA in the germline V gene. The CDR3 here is CASSLAPAGADTQYF. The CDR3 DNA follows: TGTGCCAGCAGCTTAGCGCCGGCAGGGGCAGATACGCAGTATTTT.

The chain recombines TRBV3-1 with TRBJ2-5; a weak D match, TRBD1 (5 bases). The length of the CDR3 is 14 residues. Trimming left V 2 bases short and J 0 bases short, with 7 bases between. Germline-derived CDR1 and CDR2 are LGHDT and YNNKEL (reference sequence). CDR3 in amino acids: CASSQFRDQETQYF. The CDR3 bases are TGTGCCAGCAGCCAATTCAGGGACCAAGAGACCCAGTACTTC.

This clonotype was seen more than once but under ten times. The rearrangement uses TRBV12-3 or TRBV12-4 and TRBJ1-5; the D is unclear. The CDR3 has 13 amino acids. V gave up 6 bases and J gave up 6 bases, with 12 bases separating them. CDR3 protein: CASRRNRGQPQHF. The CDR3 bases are TGTGCCAGCAGAAGAAATAGAGGTCAGCCCCAGCATTTT.

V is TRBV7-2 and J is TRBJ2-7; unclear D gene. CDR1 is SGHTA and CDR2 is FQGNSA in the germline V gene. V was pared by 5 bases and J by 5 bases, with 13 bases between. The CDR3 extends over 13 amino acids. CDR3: CASSHPGVHEQYV. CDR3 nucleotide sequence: TGTGCCAGCAGCCACCCTGGGGTCCACGAGCAGTACGTC.

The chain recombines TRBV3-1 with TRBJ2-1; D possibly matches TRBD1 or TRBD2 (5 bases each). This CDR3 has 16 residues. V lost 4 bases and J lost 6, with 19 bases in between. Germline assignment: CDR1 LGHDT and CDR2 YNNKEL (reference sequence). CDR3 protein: CASSLRGPVHPNEQFF. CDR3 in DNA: TGTGCCAGCAGCCTGAGGGGCCCGGTTCATCCCAATGAGCAGTTCTTC.

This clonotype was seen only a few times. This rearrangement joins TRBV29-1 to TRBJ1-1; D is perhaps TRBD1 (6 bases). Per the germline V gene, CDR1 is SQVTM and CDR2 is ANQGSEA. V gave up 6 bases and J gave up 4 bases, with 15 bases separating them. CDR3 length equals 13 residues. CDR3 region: CSVGGGRGTEAFF. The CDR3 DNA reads TGCAGCGTGGGGGGGGGGCGAGGCACTGAAGCTTTCTTT.

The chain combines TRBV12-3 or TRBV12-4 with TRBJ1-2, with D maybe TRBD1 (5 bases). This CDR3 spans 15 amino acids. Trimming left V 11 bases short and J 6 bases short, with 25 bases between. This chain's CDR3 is CAFSLASGAVDGYTF. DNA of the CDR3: TGTGCCTTCAGTTTAGCGTCTGGGGCAGTGGATGGCTACACCTTC.

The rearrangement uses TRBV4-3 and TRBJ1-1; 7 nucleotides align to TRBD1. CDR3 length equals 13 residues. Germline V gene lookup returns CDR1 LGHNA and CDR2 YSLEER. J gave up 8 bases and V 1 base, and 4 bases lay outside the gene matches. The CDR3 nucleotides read TGCGCCAGCAGCCAAGGACAGGGATTCGAAGCTTTCTTT. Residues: CASSQGQGFEAFF.

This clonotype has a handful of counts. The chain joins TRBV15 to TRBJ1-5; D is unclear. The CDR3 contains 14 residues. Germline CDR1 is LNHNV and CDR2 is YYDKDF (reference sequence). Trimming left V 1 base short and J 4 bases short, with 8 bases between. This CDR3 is CATSRGSRNQPQHF. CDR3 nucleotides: TGTGCCACCAGCAGAGGGTCACGTAATCAGCCCCAGCATTTT.

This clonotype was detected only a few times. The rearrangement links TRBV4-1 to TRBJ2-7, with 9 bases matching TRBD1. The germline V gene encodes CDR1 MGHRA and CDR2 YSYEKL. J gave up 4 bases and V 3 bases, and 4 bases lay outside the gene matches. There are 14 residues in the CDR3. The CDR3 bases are TGCGCCAGCAGCCAGCCGGGACAGGGTTACGAGCAGTACGTC. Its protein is CASSQPGQGYEQYV.

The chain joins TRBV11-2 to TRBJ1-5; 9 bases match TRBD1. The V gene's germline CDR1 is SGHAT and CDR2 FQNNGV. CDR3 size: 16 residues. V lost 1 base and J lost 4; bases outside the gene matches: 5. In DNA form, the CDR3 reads TGTGCCAGCAGCTTAGGGGGGACAGGGAAGAATCAGCCCCAGCATTTT. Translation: CASSLGGTGKNQPQHF.

CDR3 protein: CASSYGLLGQPQHF. CDR3 sequence (DNA): TGTGCCAGCAGTTATGGGTTGTTAGGTCAGCCCCAGCATTTT. The chain has TRBV6-2 or TRBV6-3 and TRBJ1-5; D is uncertain. The CDR3 has 14 residues. CDR1 is MNHEY and CDR2 is SVGEGT in the germline V gene. Trimming took 3 bases from V and 6 from J, leaving 12 bases between them.